This T cell receptor (beta chain) was observed in a study of OX40 agonist ivuxolimab in advanced cancers. The wider study: Patients received the agonistic anti-OX40 (CD134) antibody ivuxolimab. With a range of about 23 to 90, age averaged approximately 64 years, and nearly 85% were male. General study points: Among the lowest levels of clonal expansion were found in partial responders at 0.1-3.0 mg/kg.

For this clone: Its antigen is as yet unknown.

Data came from immunoSEQ multiplex PCR; TCRdb stores just in-frame clones and leaves some out. The sample holds tens of thousands of clones, roughly 88% seen once. This TCR was sampled from an adult with an advanced solid tumor such as melanoma, head and neck, liver or kidney cancer. The specimen was CD4+ or CD8+ T cells sorted from blood, collected in a trial of the OX40 agonist ivuxolimab.

CDR3 sequence: CASSLALRGTQETQYF. The CDR3 DNA follows: TGTGCCAGCAGCTTAGCGTTGCGGGGGACCCAAGAGACCCAGTACTTC. V and J are TRBV7-2 and TRBJ2-5, with 7 bases that match TRBD2. The germline V gene has CDR1 SGHTA and CDR2 FQGNSA. With 0 bases clipped from V and 1 base from J, the junction kept 5 bases outside the gene matches. The CDR3 has 16 residues.